The subject of this entry is one T cell receptor beta chain. What antigen it recognizes has not been identified. No per-base quality is available; no much larger clone lies one base away. Enrolling through a virtual design, the prospective study's participants ranged in age from roughly 18 to 89 years and lived across roughly 24 United States geographic areas. Cohort assignment in the prospective study relied on participant-reported clinical history from a screening survey and a study questionnaire. Each participant in the prospective study had whole blood, serum and a nasopharyngeal or oropharyngeal swab collected by mobile phlebotomists. Additional blood draws and questionnaires over an approximately 2-month period could optionally be provided by prospective study participants. Before DNA extraction, prospective study blood samples were shipped either frozen or at room temperature. TCRbeta CDR3 regions were amplified from genomic DNA using the immunoSEQ Assay, a bias-controlled multiplex PCR. For the original study's pipeline: Nucleated cell counts per sample were estimated from amplification of reference gene primers within the assay. To quantify the absolute abundance of each unique TCRbeta CDR3 rearrangement, sequence reads were collapsed and filtered. For each sample, productive Simpson clonality was calculated as the square root of Simpson's diversity index across productive rearrangements. Here the immuneACCESS table is served through TCRdb, limited to in-frame sequences with V and J called. Missing clones are a known gap in these copies; in checked studies unresolved V genes cover under half, and the rest lacks a known reason. From that table come the V and J calls and clone size; the DNA was used to work out D and trimming. Recorded for this sample are some 180,000 clones; roughly nine tenths of them occurred a single time. Together, the top ten hold around 23% of the sample.

The sample is drawn from a study of blood T cell repertoires in COVID-19 (TCRdb year 2020). About the study as a whole: ImmuneRACE Cohort 3 recovered participants were defined by two consecutive negative NP/OP PCR tests, healthcare professional clearance, or symptom resolution. Collaborator samples came from the United States, Italy and Spain and covered acute and convalescent phases of COVID-19. The material from the prospective study consisted of cDNA or gDNA derived from T cells, B-cell-depleted T cells, or PBMCs. Subjects who had been exposed to COVID-19, were actively infected with it, or had recovered from it provided the deeply sampled blood TCRbeta repertoires that made up the dataset. The repertoires were made available in a free public database intended to serve as a resource for research on the immune response to SARS-CoV-2. The samples were drawn from the first 160 participants of the ongoing ImmuneRACE study and from 1,254 subjects provided by 6 global collaborators. The sample metadata nearly always contained a de-identified subject ID, COVID-19 status, age in years and sex. Where available, HLA class I and class II types were taken from metadata supplied by the sample provider and were not determined by assay-based typing. Study-wide findings and limitations: Clinical and demographic metadata were provided uncurated, with the amount varying by source and participant.

This receptor was identified in a woman between 40 and 55 years old in a cohort exposed to, infected with or recovered from COVID-19 (not recorded which). What was sequenced was PBMCs or T cells enriched from blood (not recorded which).

The DNA sequence is TGCGCCAGCAGCTTGGGGACGTCGGGGGGCGCAGGTAGGTCTGAAGCTTTCTTT. The encoded protein is CASSLGTSGGAGRSEAFF. In this chain, TRBV5-1 is recombined with TRBJ1-1; TRBD1 might be the D gene, on 6 matching bases. The germline V gene provides CDR1 SGHRS and CDR2 YFSETQ. V is shortened by 0 bases, J by 6 bases, and the region joining them spans 24 bases. Spanning cysteine to phenylalanine, the CDR3 consists of 18 amino acids. Just the 54-base CDR3 DNA is kept, in frame starting at base 1. Full variable domain (CDR3 extended with the reference TRBV5-1 and TRBJ1-1 proteins): KAGVTQTPRYLIKTRGQQVTLSCSPISGHRSVSWYQQTPGQGLQFLFEYFSETQRNKGNFPGRFSGRQFSNSRSEMNVSTLELGDSALYLCASSLGTSGGAGRSEAFFGQGTRLTVV.